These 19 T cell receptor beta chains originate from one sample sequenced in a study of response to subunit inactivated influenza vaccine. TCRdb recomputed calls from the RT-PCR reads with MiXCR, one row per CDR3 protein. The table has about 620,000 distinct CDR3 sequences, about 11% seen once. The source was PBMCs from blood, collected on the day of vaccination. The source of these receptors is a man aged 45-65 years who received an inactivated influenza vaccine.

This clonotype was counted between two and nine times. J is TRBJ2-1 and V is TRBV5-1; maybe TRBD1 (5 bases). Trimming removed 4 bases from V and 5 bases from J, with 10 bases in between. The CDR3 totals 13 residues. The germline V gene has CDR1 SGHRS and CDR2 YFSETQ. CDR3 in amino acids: CASSPQTDNEQFF. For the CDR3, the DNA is TGCGCCAGCAGCCCCCAGACAGACAATGAGCAGTTCTTC.

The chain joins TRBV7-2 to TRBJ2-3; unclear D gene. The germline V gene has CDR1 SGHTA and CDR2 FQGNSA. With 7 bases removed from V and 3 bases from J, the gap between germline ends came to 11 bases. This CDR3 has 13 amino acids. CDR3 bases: TGTGCCAGCACCAATTTCGGGACAGATACGCAGTATTTT. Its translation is CASTNFGTDTQYF.

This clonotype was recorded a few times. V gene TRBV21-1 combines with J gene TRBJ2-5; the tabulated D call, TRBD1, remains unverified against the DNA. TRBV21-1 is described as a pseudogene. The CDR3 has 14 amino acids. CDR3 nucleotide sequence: TGTGCCAGCGGGGGACATTTTAATCAAGAGACCCAGTACTTC. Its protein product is CASGGHFNQETQYF.

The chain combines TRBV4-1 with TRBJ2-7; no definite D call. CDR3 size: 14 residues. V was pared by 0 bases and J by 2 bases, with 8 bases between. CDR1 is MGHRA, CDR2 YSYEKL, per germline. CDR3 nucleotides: TGCGCCAGCAGCCAAGATTTTAGGGCCTACGAGCAGTACTTC. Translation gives CASSQDFRAYEQYF.

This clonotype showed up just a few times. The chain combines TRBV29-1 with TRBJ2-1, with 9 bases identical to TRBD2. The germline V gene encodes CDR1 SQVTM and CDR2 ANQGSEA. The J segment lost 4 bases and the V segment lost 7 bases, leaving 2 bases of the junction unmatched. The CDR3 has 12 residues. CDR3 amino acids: CSAAGGYNEQFF. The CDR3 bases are TGCAGCGCCGCGGGGGGGTACAATGAGCAGTTCTTC.

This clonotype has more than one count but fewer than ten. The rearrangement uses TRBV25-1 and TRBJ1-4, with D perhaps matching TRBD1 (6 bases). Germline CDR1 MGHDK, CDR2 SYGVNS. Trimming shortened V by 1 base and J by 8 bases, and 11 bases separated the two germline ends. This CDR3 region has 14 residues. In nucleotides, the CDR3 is TGTGCCAGCAGTGAATGGGGGGCGAGAGAAAAACTGTTTTTT. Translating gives CASSEWGAREKLFF. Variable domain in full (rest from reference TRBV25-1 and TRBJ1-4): EADIYQTPRYLVIGTGKKITLECSQTMGHDKMYWYQQDPGMELHLIHYSYGVNSTEKGDLSSESTVSRIRTEHFPLTLESARPSHTSQYLCASSEWGAREKLFFGSGTQLSVL.

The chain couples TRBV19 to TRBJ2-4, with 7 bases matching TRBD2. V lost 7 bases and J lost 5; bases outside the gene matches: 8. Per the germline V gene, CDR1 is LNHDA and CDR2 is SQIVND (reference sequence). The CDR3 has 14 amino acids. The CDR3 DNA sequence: TGTGCCAGTACTGATAGAGGGAGGGAAAACATTCAGTACTTC. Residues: CASTDRGRENIQYF.

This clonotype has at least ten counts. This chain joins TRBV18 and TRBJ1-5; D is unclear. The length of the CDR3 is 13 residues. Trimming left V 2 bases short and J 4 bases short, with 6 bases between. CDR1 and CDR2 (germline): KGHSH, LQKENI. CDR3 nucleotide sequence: TGTGCCAGCTCACCAGATCAGAATCAGCCCCAGCATTTT. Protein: CASSPDQNQPQHF.

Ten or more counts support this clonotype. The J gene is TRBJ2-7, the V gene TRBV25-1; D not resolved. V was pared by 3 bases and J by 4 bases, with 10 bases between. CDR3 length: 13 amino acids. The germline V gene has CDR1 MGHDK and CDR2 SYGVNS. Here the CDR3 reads CASSDRVRYEQYF. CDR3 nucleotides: TGTGCCAGCAGTGACCGGGTTAGGTACGAGCAGTACTTC.

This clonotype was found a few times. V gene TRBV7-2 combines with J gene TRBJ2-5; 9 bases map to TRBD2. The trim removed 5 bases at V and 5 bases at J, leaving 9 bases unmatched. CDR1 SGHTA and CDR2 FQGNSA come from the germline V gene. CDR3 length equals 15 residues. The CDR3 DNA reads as TGTGCCAGCAGCAAAAATCGACTAGCGGCGGAGACCCAGTACTTC. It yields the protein CASSKNRLAAETQYF.

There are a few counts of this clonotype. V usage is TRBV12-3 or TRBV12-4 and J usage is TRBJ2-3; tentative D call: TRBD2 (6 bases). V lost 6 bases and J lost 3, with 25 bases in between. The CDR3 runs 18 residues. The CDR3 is CASSLAGGMVYGTDTQYF. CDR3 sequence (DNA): TGTGCCAGCAGCCTGGCTGGGGGGATGGTTTATGGAACAGATACGCAGTATTTT.

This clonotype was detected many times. The CDR3 DNA reads TGTGCCAGCAGTCACAGGGGAGGCTACACCTTC. Translation: CASSHRGGYTF. This chain joins TRBV12-3 or TRBV12-4 and TRBJ1-2; 7 bases map to TRBD1. The CDR3 contains 11 residues. The V segment lost 5 bases and the J segment 8 bases; nucleotides outside the gene matches: 2.

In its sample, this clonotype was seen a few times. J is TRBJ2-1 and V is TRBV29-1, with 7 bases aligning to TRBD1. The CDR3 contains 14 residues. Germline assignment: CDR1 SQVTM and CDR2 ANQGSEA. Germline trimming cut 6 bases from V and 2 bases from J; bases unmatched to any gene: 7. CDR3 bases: TGCAGCGTCCGAACAGGGGTAGCCTACAATGAGCAGTTCTTC. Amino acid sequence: CSVRTGVAYNEQFF.

The CDR3 spells CSARPGSGELFF. CDR3 nucleotide sequence: TGCAGTGCTAGGCCGGGGTCCGGGGAGCTGTTTTTT. J is TRBJ2-2 and V is TRBV20-1; D is possibly TRBD2 (5 bases). The CDR3 extends over 12 amino acids. V was pared by 3 bases and J by 6 bases, with 8 bases between. Germline lookup yields CDR1 DFQATT and CDR2 SNEGSKA (reference sequence).

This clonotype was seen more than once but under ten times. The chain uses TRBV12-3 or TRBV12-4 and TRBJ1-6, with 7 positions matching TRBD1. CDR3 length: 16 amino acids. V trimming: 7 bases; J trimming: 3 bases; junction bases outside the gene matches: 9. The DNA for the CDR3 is TGTGCCAGCACCAACCGACAGGGCCGCTATAATTCACCCCTCCACTTT. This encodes CASTNRQGRYNSPLHF.

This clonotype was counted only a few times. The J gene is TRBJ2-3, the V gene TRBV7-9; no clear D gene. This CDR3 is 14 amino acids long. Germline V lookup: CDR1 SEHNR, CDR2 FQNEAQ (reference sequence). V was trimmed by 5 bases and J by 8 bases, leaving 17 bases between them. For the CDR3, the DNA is TGTGCCAGCAGCCCGCTTTGGGCCTCAGTTACGCAGTATTTT. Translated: CASSPLWASVTQYF. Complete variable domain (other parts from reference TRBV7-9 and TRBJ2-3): DTGVSQNPRHKITKRGQNVTFRCDPISEHNRLYWYRQTLGQGPEFLTYFQNEAQLEKSRLLSDRFSAERPKGSFSTLEIQRTEQGDSAMYLCASSPLWASVTQYFGPGTRLTVL.

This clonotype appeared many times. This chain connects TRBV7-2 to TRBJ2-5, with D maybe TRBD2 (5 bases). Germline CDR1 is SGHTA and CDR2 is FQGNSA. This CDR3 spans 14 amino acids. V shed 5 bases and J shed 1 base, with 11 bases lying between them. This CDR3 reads CASSGEWGQETQYF. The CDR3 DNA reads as TGTGCCAGCAGCGGGGAGTGGGGCCAAGAGACCCAGTACTTC.

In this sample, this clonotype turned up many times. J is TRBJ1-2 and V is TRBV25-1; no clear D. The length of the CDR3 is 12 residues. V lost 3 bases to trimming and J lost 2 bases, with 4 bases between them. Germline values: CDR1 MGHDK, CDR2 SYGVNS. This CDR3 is CASSEGNYGYTF. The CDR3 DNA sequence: TGTGCCAGCAGTGAGGGCAACTATGGCTACACCTTC.

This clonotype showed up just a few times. The CDR3 sequence: CASSRLAWNEQFF. The CDR3 DNA follows: TGTGCCAGCAGTAGACTAGCGTGGAATGAGCAGTTCTTC. The V call is TRBV28, the J call TRBJ2-1; 8 bases line up with TRBD2. Germline V gene lookup returns CDR1 MDHEN and CDR2 SYDVKM. V lost 5 bases, J lost 7 bases, and 4 bases stayed unmatched. The CDR3 sequence is 13 residues long.